This T cell receptor (beta chain) was observed in a study of shared clonotypes between healthy human individuals. Study observations and caveats: Some clonotypes were shared by all four sorted-subset donors, while others were not shared. The non-shared ones had lower generation probabilities than the shared ones. With a few donors compared, 4.5% to 6.5% of naive CD4 clonotypes were shared. What naive subsets generally showed was a larger estimated richness than memory subsets showed.

Trimming removed 0 bases at V and 5 bases at J, with 7 bases between. CDR1 and CDR2 (germline): SEHNR, FQNEAQ (reference sequence). This CDR3 has 13 residues. Concerning this clone itself: Its antigen is currently unknown.

Each cell subset's genomic DNA was divided evenly among several immunoSEQ plates. Method: immunoSEQ multiplex PCR; TCRdb's copy keeps in-frame clones and lacks some. The repertoire includes 650,000 to 800,000 clones, 90% to 95% of them detected once, and about 24% sits in the top ten. Naive CD8 cells, CD45RO-negative and positively selected for CCR7, excluded terminally differentiated effector memory CD45RA+ cells. Material for sequencing was naive CD8+ T cells sorted from blood. This receptor was taken from a man younger than 40 in good health. The chain combines TRBV7-9 with TRBJ2-5; D not certain. The CDR3 coding sequence is TGTGCCAGCAGCTTAGCCATGGTTGAGACCCAGTACTTC. It codes for CASSLAMVETQYF.